Shown below are 22 T cell receptor beta chains from a single sample sequenced in a study of blood T cell repertoires in COVID-19. The data were produced by immunoSEQ multiplex PCR, yet TCRdb's version contains in-frame clones alone and is incomplete. The sample holds some 110,000 clones, over 70% seen once. Sequencing was done on a sample of peripheral blood. The receptors stem from a woman between 65 and 79 years old with acute or convalescent COVID-19.

V gene TRBV7-9 combines with J gene TRBJ2-5, with 8 bases fitting TRBD2. J lost 4 bases, V lost 7 bases, and 11 bases had no gene match. Germline-derived CDR1 and CDR2 are SEHNR and FQNEAQ (reference sequence). The CDR3 extends over 15 amino acids. This CDR3 reads CASTALRRGAETQYF. CDR3 in DNA: TGTGCCAGCACCGCGCTTAGGCGGGGGGCAGAGACCCAGTACTTC. Full variable domain (remainder filled in from reference TRBV7-9 and TRBJ2-5): DTGVSQNPRHKITKRGQNVTFRCDPISEHNRLYWYRQTLGQGPEFLTYFQNEAQLEKSRLLSDRFSAERPKGSFSTLEIQRTEQGDSAMYLCASTALRRGAETQYFGPGTRLLVL.

V and J are TRBV6-5 and TRBJ1-1; D uncertain. The CDR3 has 12 amino acids. Between the trimmed V and J ends, which lost 11 bases and 5 bases, there was a span of 15 bases. Germline loops: CDR1 MNHEY, CDR2 SVGAGI. The CDR3 sequence: CACLEGGTEAFF. In nucleotides, the CDR3 is TGTGCCTGCCTAGAAGGAGGTACTGAAGCTTTCTTT.

The chain uses TRBV5-8 and TRBJ1-3; TRBD1 agrees at 9 bases. V shed 4 bases, J shed 3 bases, and the junction held 5 bases outside the gene matches. Germline V gives CDR1 SGHTS, CDR2 YDEGEE. The length of the CDR3 is 15 residues. CDR3 sequence (DNA): TGTGCCAGCAGCCCGGGGACAGGGAGTGGAAACACCATATATTTT. It yields the protein CASSPGTGSGNTIYF. The full variable domain, its missing parts supplied by reference TRBV5-8 and TRBJ1-3, is EAGVTQSPTHLIKTRGQQATLRCSPISGHTSVYWYQQALGLGLQFLLWYDEGEERNRGNFPPRFSGRQFPNYSSELNVNALELEDSALYLCASSPGTGSGNTIYFGEGSWLTVV.

The V gene is TRBV19, the J gene TRBJ1-1; D not resolved. CDR1 is LNHDA, CDR2 SQIVND, per germline (reference sequence). This CDR3 spans 13 amino acids. V gave up 0 bases and J gave up 10 bases, with 12 bases separating them. CDR3: CASSIDYEKRAFF. The CDR3 DNA reads as TGTGCCAGTAGTATAGATTATGAGAAGAGAGCTTTCTTT. The full variable domain, rest sourced from reference TRBV19 and TRBJ1-1, is DGGITQSPKYLFRKEGQNVTLSCEQNLNHDAMYWYRQDPGQGLRLIYYSQIVNDFQKGDIAEGYSVSREKKESFPLTVTSAQKNPTAFYLCASSIDYEKRAFFGQGTRLTVV.

This chain uses TRBV27 with TRBJ2-1, with D tentatively TRBD2 (5 bases). The CDR3 sequence is 13 residues long. V was trimmed by 7 bases and J by 7 bases, leaving 14 bases between them. Germline CDR1 MNHEY, CDR2 SMNVEV (reference sequence). CDR3: CASNRGPGNEQFF. As DNA, the CDR3 is TGTGCCAGCAACCGAGGGCCGGGGAATGAGCAGTTCTTC.

This chain uses TRBV2 with TRBJ1-4; D may be TRBD1 (6 bases). CDR1 SNHLY and CDR2 FYNNEI come from the germline V gene. The CDR3 loop spans 16 amino acids. Deletions cut 5 bases from V and 0 bases from J, with 13 bases between. CDR3 coding DNA: TGTGCCAGCAGTCATCCGGGACAAACAACTAATGAAAAACTGTTTTTT. Translating gives CASSHPGQTTNEKLFF.

V gene TRBV15 combines with J gene TRBJ1-3, with a possible D match to TRBD1 (5 bases). The CDR3 contains 16 residues. Germline V gives CDR1 LNHNV, CDR2 YYDKDF (reference sequence). V lost 1 base to trimming and J lost 0 bases, with 10 bases between them. CDR3 amino acids: CATSRAQATSGNTIYF. In DNA, the CDR3 is TGTGCCACCAGCAGAGCACAGGCGACCTCTGGAAACACCATATATTTT.

The table lists this clone with a few counts. The chain employs TRBV11-1 and TRBJ2-1, with D possibly matching TRBD1 (5 bases). Germline assignment: CDR1 SGHAT and CDR2 FQDESV (reference sequence). The CDR3 has 14 amino acids. Trimming pared 5 bases from V and 7 bases from J, leaving 15 bases between. The CDR3 here is CASSEIGRANEQFF. The CDR3 DNA sequence: TGTGCCAGCAGCGAAATCGGCAGGGCAAATGAGCAGTTCTTC. The whole variable domain, filled in from reference TRBV11-1 and TRBJ2-1, reads EAEVAQSPRYKITEKSQAVAFWCDPISGHATLYWYRQILGQGPELLVQFQDESVVDDSQLPKDRFSAERLKGVDSTLKIQPAELGDSAMYLCASSEIGRANEQFFGPGTRLTVL.

V gene TRBV7-6 combines with J gene TRBJ2-5; TRBD2 matches at 8 bases. In germline, CDR1 is SGHVS, CDR2 FNYEAQ. V was pared by 6 bases and J by 5 bases, with 11 bases of the junction left unmatched. This CDR3 spans 15 amino acids. The CDR3 DNA is TGTGCCAGCAGACCCAGCGGGAGAAACCCCGAGACCCAGTACTTC. Translated, it gives CASRPSGRNPETQYF. Together with reference TRBV7-6 and TRBJ2-5, the CDR3 gives the full variable domain: GAGVSQSPRYKVTKRGQDVALRCDPISGHVSLYWYRQALGQGPEFLTYFNYEAQQDKSGLPNDRFSAERPEGSISTLTIQRTEQRDSAMYRCASRPSGRNPETQYFGPGTRLLVL.

This rearrangement joins TRBV5-1 to TRBJ1-6; no definite D call. Germline V gene sequence: CDR1 SGHRS, CDR2 YFSETQ. V lost 0 bases and J 7 bases, leaving 5 bases between the germline ends. The CDR3 runs 13 residues. This CDR3 is CASSLEQNSPLHF. CDR3 DNA sequence: TGCGCCAGCAGCTTGGAACAAAATTCACCCCTCCACTTT. Supplemented by reference TRBV5-1 and TRBJ1-6, the full variable domain reads KAGVTQTPRYLIKTRGQQVTLSCSPISGHRSVSWYQQTPGQGLQFLFEYFSETQRNKGNFPGRFSGRQFSNSRSEMNVSTLELGDSALYLCASSLEQNSPLHFGNGTRLTVT.

The gene calls are TRBV6-6 and TRBJ1-3; perhaps TRBD1 as D (6 bases). With 6 bases removed from V and 4 bases from J, the gap between germline ends came to 13 bases. The CDR3 extends over 14 amino acids. CDR1 and CDR2 from the germline V gene are MNHNY and SVGAGI (reference sequence). CDR3 DNA sequence: TGTGCCAGCAGAGAAGGGGGAGACGGAAACACCATATATTTT. Its translation is CASREGGDGNTIYF.

The chain links TRBV3-1 (or the pseudogene TRBV3-2) to TRBJ2-4; 11 positions match TRBD1. The CDR3 extends over 17 amino acids. V shed 3 bases and J 0 bases; nucleotides not matched to a gene: 4. CDR1 is LGHDT and CDR2 is YNNKEL in the germline V gene (reference sequence). The CDR3 bases are TGTGCCAGCAGCCACGGACAGGGGGCAAGAGCCAAAAACATTCAGTACTTC. Amino acids: CASSHGQGARAKNIQYF.

The chain joins TRBV29-1 to TRBJ2-5, with D hard to call. Germline lookup yields CDR1 SQVTM and CDR2 ANQGSEA. The V end lost 3 bases, the J end lost 1 base, and 9 bases lay between the germline ends. This CDR3 has 13 residues. CDR3 residues: CSVDRLTQETQYF. CDR3 in DNA: TGCAGCGTTGATAGACTTACCCAAGAGACCCAGTACTTC. The full variable domain, rest sourced from reference TRBV29-1 and TRBJ2-5, is SAVISQKPSRDICQRGTSLTIQCQVDSQVTMMFWYRQQPGQSLTLIATANQGSEATYESGFVIDKFPISRPNLTFSTLTVSNMSPEDSSIYLCSVDRLTQETQYFGPGTRLLVL.

This clone turned up a few times. The chain combines TRBV10-3 with TRBJ1-1, with D tentatively TRBD1 (5 bases). The V gene's germline CDR1 is ENHRY and CDR2 SYGVKD. Trimming removed 3 bases from V and 4 bases from J, with 12 bases in between. The CDR3 spans 14 residues. Here the CDR3 reads CAISDRGGITEAFF. The CDR3 nucleotides read TGTGCCATCAGTGATCGGGGGGGAATCACTGAAGCTTTCTTT.

This clone has only one observation. V usage is TRBV2 and J usage is TRBJ2-3; 9 positions agree with TRBD2. V was pared by 6 bases and J by 1 base, with 5 bases of the junction left unmatched. The CDR3 extends over 15 amino acids. The V gene's germline CDR1 is SNHLY and CDR2 FYNNEI. The CDR3: CASRATSGRTDTQYF. The CDR3 DNA is TGTGCCAGCAGGGCGACTAGCGGACGCACAGATACGCAGTATTTT.

The chain is built from TRBV5-1 and TRBJ2-6, with D perhaps matching TRBD2 (5 bases). Germline loops: CDR1 SGHRS, CDR2 YFSETQ. V gave up 0 bases and J gave up 0 bases, with 7 bases separating them. The CDR3 is made up of 16 amino acids. In DNA form, the CDR3 reads TGCGCCAGCAGCTTGGAAGGGAGCTCTGGGGCCAACGTCCTGACTTTC. The encoded protein is CASSLEGSSGANVLTF.

This clone occurred a few times. The chain links TRBV28 to TRBJ2-7, with 7 bases fitting TRBD2. The CDR3 is 17 residues long. Unmatched junction bases numbered 15, after V lost 5 bases and J lost 2 bases. The germline CDR1 and CDR2 sequences are MDHEN and SYDVKM. CDR3 protein: CASSDGDGASGTYEQYF. Written as DNA, the CDR3 is TGTGCCAGCAGTGATGGGGATGGGGCTAGCGGTACCTACGAGCAGTACTTC.

This clone was counted once. The V and J genes are TRBV2 and TRBJ1-5, with 10 bases that match TRBD1. V was clipped by 6 bases and J by 2 bases; unmatched bases: 10. Germline CDR1 and CDR2: SNHLY and FYNNEI. CDR3 length: 17 amino acids. This CDR3 reads CASSLRTGGEGNQPQHF. The CDR3 DNA reads as TGTGCCAGCAGCCTACGGACAGGGGGTGAAGGCAATCAGCCCCAGCATTTT.

This sequence joins TRBV19 and TRBJ1-1; TRBD1 agrees at 7 bases. J lost 7 bases, V lost 1 base, and 12 bases had no gene match. The CDR3 has 16 residues. The germline V gene has CDR1 LNHDA and CDR2 SQIVND (reference sequence). DNA of the CDR3: TGTGCCAGTAGTATAGGGATAGCCGGAGGGGGCGGTGAAGCTTTCTTT. Translation: CASSIGIAGGGGEAFF.

This clone was seen a few times. The chain is built from TRBV4-2 and TRBJ2-7; 9 nucleotides agree with TRBD1. In germline, CDR1 is LGHNA, CDR2 YNFKEQ. This CDR3 spans 14 amino acids. V lost 4 bases and J lost 1; bases outside the gene matches: 2. CDR3 amino acids: CASSPTGGSYEQYF. Written as DNA, the CDR3 is TGTGCCAGCAGCCCGACAGGGGGTTCCTACGAGCAGTACTTC.

The chain is built from TRBV27 and TRBJ1-6; 11 bases map to TRBD1. V lost 2 bases, J lost 9 bases, and 6 bases stayed unmatched. The CDR3 contains 16 residues. In germline, CDR1 is MNHEY, CDR2 SMNVEV (reference sequence). The DNA of the CDR3 is TGTGCCAGCAGTTTAGGGGGGACAGGGGGAACTTCACCCCTCCACTTT. Translation: CASSLGGTGGTSPLHF.

This sequence joins TRBV5-1 and TRBJ2-7; the D gene is possibly TRBD1 (7 bases). This CDR3 region has 15 residues. CDR1 SGHRS and CDR2 YFSETQ come from the germline V gene. Trimming cost V 4 bases and J 3 bases, with 17 bases left between them. CDR3 sequence reads: CASSPAGQSLYEQYF. DNA of the CDR3: TGCGCCAGCAGCCCCGCGGGACAGAGTCTCTACGAGCAGTACTTC.